This T cell receptor beta chain is from a study of human T cells and chemical hapten exposure. The overall study: Per-sample variation in TCR yield stemmed mainly from small pooled library volume differences.

Study results and limitations: There was alopecia in the donors, so their immune response may differ from that of healthy people.

Library construction involved attaching unique molecular identifiers to individual cDNA molecules, which allowed quantitative, reproducible TCR counting. TCRdb redid the calling of the RACE reads with MiXCR, one entry per CDR3 protein. The data show about 340,000 distinct CDR3 sequences, with about 7% seen just once and around 8.4% held by the top ten. This CDR3 has 14 residues. Germline V gives CDR1 SGHRS, CDR2 YFSETQ. After removal of 4 bases from V and 4 bases from J, the junction contained 6 bases not matched to a gene. A note on this clonotype: Its antigen is unidentified.

The time point: patch test 1, 2 weeks after DPC sensitization. Treatment: therapeutic diphenylcyclopropenone sensitization with weekly scalp DPC. The chain is built from TRBV5-1 and TRBJ2-3; 7 nucleotides agree with TRBD2. Sequencing was performed on whole blood, taken in connection with sensitization to the hapten diphenylcyclopropenone (DPC). This sequence originates from a woman between 18 and 29 years old with alopecia areata. Some clones in this sample may be carry-over from other donors' samples. CDR3 bases: TGCGCCAGCAGCGTCGGACTAGTCGCAGATACGCAGTATTTT. Protein: CASSVGLVADTQYF.